This TCR beta chain was retrieved from a study of blood T cells in healthy people across ages. Regarding the study as a whole: Changes seen in expanded clonotypes were possibly confounded by donor CMV status left unknown. Older age went with lower TCR beta diversity per million T cells, in a roughly linear way.

The J segment lost 2 bases and the V segment lost 6 bases, leaving 4 bases of the junction unmatched. This CDR3 region has 14 residues. Ten or more counts support this clonotype. Its antigen is not known. Then a second PCR, running about 7 to 11 cycles, was carried out with a sample-barcoded 5' primer and a J-beta primer mix. At least 2.5 million CDR3-containing paired-end reads were obtained per sample. TCRdb processed the 5' RACE reads anew with MiXCR; each CDR3 protein has one entry. The repertoire holds hundreds of thousands of distinct CDR3 sequences, roughly 20% seen once, with around a fifth in the top ten.

The origin of this receptor is a man in his 70s in good health. Material for sequencing was blood. J is TRBJ1-5 and V is TRBV12-3 or TRBV12-4; 7 bases fit TRBD1. CDR3 sequence (DNA): TGTGCCAGCAGCTCGGGACAGCGCAATCAGCCCCAGCATTTT. Translating gives CASSSGQRNQPQHF.